This T cell receptor (beta chain) was profiled in a study of cytomegalovirus exposure and HLA in healthy donors. Use of 60 Vbeta and 13 Jbeta primers characterized the PCR. Only in-frame clones appear in the TCRdb table, and some are missing; sequencing was by immunoSEQ multiplex PCR. The sample holds more than 150,000 clones; roughly 79% are singletons and the top ten take approximately 1.5%. The trim removed 5 bases at V and 1 base at J, leaving 13 bases unmatched. The germline V gene encodes CDR1 SGHAT and CDR2 FQNNGV. The CDR3 extends over 18 amino acids. The TCR sequence derives from a man aged 40-50 years in good health and CMV-seronegative. The sequenced material came from PBMCs. The rearrangement joins TRBV11-2 to TRBJ2-3, with 9 bases that match TRBD1. The CDR3: CASSPGQGLRSRTDTQYF. CDR3 DNA sequence: TGTGCCAGCAGCCCCGGACAGGGGTTACGGTCTCGCACAGATACGCAGTATTTT. Based on the CDR3 plus reference TRBV11-2 and TRBJ2-3, the full variable domain is EAGVAQSPRYKIIEKRQSVAFWCNPISGHATLYWYQQILGQGPKLLIQFQNNGVVDDSQLPKDRFSAERLKGVDSTLKIQPAKLEDSAVYLCASSPGQGLRSRTDTQYFGPGTRLTVL.